This T cell receptor (beta chain) stems from a study of OX40 agonist ivuxolimab in advanced cancers. TCRdb's copy holds only in-frame clones and misses some; the assay was immunoSEQ multiplex PCR. Of about 45,000 clones detected, over 65% appear once; the ten largest clones hold about 15%. This CDR3 is 14 amino acids long. Trimming took off 3 bases at V and 5 bases at J, with 13 bases between the two ends. In germline, CDR1 is SQVTM, CDR2 ANQGSEA. Sequences were derived from CD4+ or CD8+ T cells sorted from blood, sampled in a trial of the OX40 agonist ivuxolimab. This receptor was obtained from an adult with an advanced solid tumor such as melanoma, head and neck, liver or kidney cancer. This chain connects TRBV29-1 to TRBJ2-2, with D possibly TRBD1 on 6 matching bases. This CDR3 is CSVDPRGSTGELFF. For the CDR3, the DNA is TGCAGCGTTGATCCGAGGGGGAGTACCGGGGAGCTGTTTTTT.